The 25 T cell receptor beta chains listed next were all sequenced from one sample in a study of Tregs in tolerant kidney transplant recipients. These TCRs' antigens remain unknown. Repertoires were generated with immunoSEQ multiplex PCR, while TCRdb's copy carries only in-frame clones and drops some. The sample lists tens of thousands of clones, less than 97% seen once, with approximately 0.4% in the top ten. Sequencing was performed on Tregs from blood cultured with allogeneic cells. The receptor source for this set is a human donor in good health.

The chain employs TRBV29-1 and TRBJ2-5; 10 bases align to TRBD1. The length of the CDR3 is 14 residues. The V gene end was trimmed by 7 bases and the J gene end by 5 bases; junction bases not matched to a gene: 10. Germline lookup yields CDR1 SQVTM and CDR2 ANQGSEA. The CDR3 is CSANRDRGSETQYF. CDR3 nucleotide sequence: TGCAGCGCTAACCGGGACAGGGGATCGGAGACCCAGTACTTC.

The rearrangement joins TRBV6-5 to TRBJ1-1; D is unresolved. V gave up 5 bases and J gave up 5 bases, with 6 bases separating them. This CDR3 has 11 residues. Germline V gene data show CDR1 as MNHEY and CDR2 as SVGAGI. CDR3 sequence reads: CASSRGTEAFF. The CDR3 nucleotides are TGTGCCAGCAGTCGTGGGACTGAAGCTTTCTTT.

This sequence joins TRBV30 and TRBJ1-4; D not certain. The V gene's germline CDR1 is GTSNPN and CDR2 SVGIG (reference sequence). The CDR3 has 14 amino acids. Trimming left V 1 base short and J 0 bases short, with 6 bases between. The CDR3 here is CAWSGGSTNEKLFF. The DNA for the CDR3 is TGTGCCTGGAGTGGGGGATCAACTAATGAAAAACTGTTTTTT.

The chain carries TRBV7-9 and TRBJ1-2; a possible D gene is TRBD1 (6 bases). CDR1 is SEHNR, CDR2 FQNEAQ, per germline (reference sequence). The length of the CDR3 is 15 residues. Trimming pared 1 base from V and 0 bases from J, leaving 9 bases between. The CDR3 sequence: CASSLGAGANYGYTF. DNA for the CDR3: TGTGCCAGCAGCTTAGGGGCAGGGGCTAACTATGGCTACACCTTC.

The chain uses TRBV5-6 and TRBJ1-1, with D tentatively TRBD1 (6 bases). V was cut by 4 bases and J by 2 bases, with 12 bases left in between. Germline assignment: CDR1 SGHDT and CDR2 YYEEEE. The CDR3 length is 14 residues. CDR3 amino acids: CASSPRGRNTEAFF. CDR3 sequence (DNA): TGTGCCAGCAGCCCTAGGGGGAGAAACACTGAAGCTTTCTTT.

The chain has TRBV21-1 and TRBJ1-3. TRBV21-1 is tagged as a pseudogene. The CDR3 runs 18 residues. The CDR3 loop reads CASSKGRDVRTSGNTIYF. Written as DNA, the CDR3 is TGTGCCAGCAGCAAAGGGAGGGACGTTAGAACCTCTGGAAACACCATATATTTT.

This chain connects TRBV2 to TRBJ1-2; 9 bases line up with TRBD1. Germline V gives CDR1 SNHLY, CDR2 FYNNEI. V lost 4 bases and J lost 4; bases outside the gene matches: 4. The CDR3 covers 14 residues. CDR3 sequence: CASSGQGVGYGYTF. The CDR3 bases are TGTGCCAGCAGTGGACAGGGGGTTGGCTATGGCTACACCTTC.

This rearrangement joins TRBV5-1 to TRBJ2-5; D perhaps matches TRBD1 (5 bases). Trimming cost V 0 bases and J 9 bases, with 9 bases left between them. Germline V CDR1 and CDR2: SGHRS, YFSETQ. This CDR3 is built from 12 residues. Here the CDR3 reads CASSLETTAQYF. The CDR3 region has the DNA TGCGCCAGCAGCTTGGAAACGACAGCCCAGTACTTC.

This rearrangement joins TRBV6-5 to TRBJ2-3; D gene unclear. Germline lookup yields CDR1 MNHEY and CDR2 SVGAGI. Trimming shortened V by 1 base and J by 1 base, and 9 bases separated the two germline ends. CDR3 size: 15 residues. The CDR3 loop reads CASSYWRGGTDTQYF. In nucleotides, the CDR3 is TGTGCCAGCAGTTACTGGCGTGGGGGCACAGATACGCAGTATTTT.

V gene TRBV15 combines with J gene TRBJ1-5; TRBD1 aligns across 8 bases. V gave up 8 bases and J gave up 0 bases; unmatched junction bases: 3. The germline gives CDR1 LNHNV, CDR2 YYDKDF (reference sequence). The CDR3 spans 14 residues. This CDR3 reads CATGTGYSNQPQHF. CDR3 coding DNA: TGTGCCACCGGGACAGGCTATAGCAATCAGCCCCAGCATTTT.

CDR3 nucleotides: TGTGCCAGCAGCTTAGCCCCGGGGAGGAGGGAACAAGAGACCCAGTACTTC. Protein product: CASSLAPGRREQETQYF. The J gene is TRBJ2-5, the V gene TRBV7-2; maybe TRBD2 (6 bases). V lost 0 bases to trimming and J lost 2 bases, with 16 bases between them. There are 17 residues in the CDR3. Germline CDR1 is SGHTA and CDR2 is FQGNSA. Full variable domain (rest looked up from reference TRBV7-2 and TRBJ2-5): GAGVSQSPSNKVTEKGKDVELRCDPISGHTALYWYRQSLGQGLEFLIYFQGNSAPDKSGLPSDRFSAERTGGSVSTLTIQRTQQEDSAVYLCASSLAPGRREQETQYFGPGTRLLVL.

The rearrangement uses TRBV27 and TRBJ1-1; tentatively, D is TRBD1 (6 bases). Germline CDR1 MNHEY, CDR2 SMNVEV (reference sequence). The CDR3 is 14 residues long. With 7 bases removed from V and 2 bases from J, the gap between germline ends came to 14 bases. The CDR3, as DNA: TGTGCCAGCACTAACAGGGTGGGAAACACTGAAGCTTTCTTT. This gives the protein CASTNRVGNTEAFF.

The chain combines TRBV30 with TRBJ1-2; possible D gene TRBD1, 5 bases. Trimming left V 4 bases short and J 2 bases short, with 11 bases between. There are 13 residues in the CDR3. Looked up from germline, CDR1 is GTSNPN and CDR2 is SVGIG (reference sequence). CDR3 nucleotide sequence: TGTGCCTGGATCAGGGCGCCGAACTATGGCTACACCTTC. As protein: CAWIRAPNYGYTF.

The chain has TRBV18 and TRBJ2-3, with D perhaps TRBD2 (6 bases). V was trimmed by 6 bases and J by 6 bases, leaving 13 bases between them. The CDR3 runs 13 residues. Germline lookup yields CDR1 KGHSH and CDR2 LQKENI. CDR3 sequence reads: CASSRDRGDTQYF. CDR3 DNA sequence: TGTGCCAGCTCGCGGGACCGCGGGGATACGCAGTATTTT.

This chain links TRBV9 with TRBJ1-3; D gene uncertain. V dropped 0 bases and J dropped 4 bases, with 8 bases sitting between them. The CDR3 has 14 amino acids. The germline V gene has CDR1 SGDLS and CDR2 YYNGEE. The CDR3, as DNA: TGTGCCAGCAGCGTAGACCAATGGGGAAACACCATATATTTT. This gives the protein CASSVDQWGNTIYF.

The V call is TRBV19, the J call TRBJ1-5; D gene unclear. The CDR3 loop spans 15 amino acids. Germline V gene sequence: CDR1 LNHDA, CDR2 SQIVND (reference sequence). V was cut by 5 bases and J by 2 bases, with 13 bases left in between. The CDR3 DNA is TGTGCCAGTAGTCCGCCCCGCCGAGGCAATCAGCCCCAGCATTTT. Translated, it gives CASSPPRRGNQPQHF.

This chain links TRBV7-2 with TRBJ2-5; D not certain. The DNA end is more similar to TRBJ2-7, so the J call may be wrong. The CDR3 runs to 16 residues. Per the germline V gene, CDR1 is SGHTA and CDR2 is FQGNSA. The CDR3 spells CASSLAGLGFGSEQYF. DNA of the CDR3: TGTGCCAGCAGCTTAGCTGGGTTGGGCTTTGGCTCCGAGCAGTACTTC.

The rearrangement joins TRBV5-1 to TRBJ2-3, with no clear D. The ends were cut back, 4 bases at V and 3 bases at J, with 15 bases in the middle. The CDR3 totals 15 residues. Germline CDR1 SGHRS, CDR2 YFSETQ. In DNA form, the CDR3 reads TGCGCCAGCAGCCCCGGGTACGGAATAACAGATACGCAGTATTTT. It codes for CASSPGYGITDTQYF. The variable domain in full, completed from reference TRBV5-1 and TRBJ2-3, reads KAGVTQTPRYLIKTRGQQVTLSCSPISGHRSVSWYQQTPGQGLQFLFEYFSETQRNKGNFPGRFSGRQFSNSRSEMNVSTLELGDSALYLCASSPGYGITDTQYFGPGTRLTVL.

The DNA of the CDR3 is TGTGCCAGCAGTGCGGGAACAGGGGATGGCTACACCTTC. This translates into CASSAGTGDGYTF. The chain uses TRBV2 and TRBJ1-2, with 7 bases that match TRBD1. Trimming at V came to 4 bases and at J to 6 bases, leaving 5 bases not matched to a gene. The CDR3 spans 13 residues. Germline V gene lookup returns CDR1 SNHLY and CDR2 FYNNEI.

The rearrangement uses TRBV6-4 and TRBJ2-4, with 7 nucleotides matching TRBD1. Germline V gene sequence: CDR1 MRHNA, CDR2 SNTAGT. J was trimmed by 0 bases and V by 2 bases; bases with no gene match: 7. This CDR3 region has 17 residues. The CDR3 is CASSDPTGILAKNIQYF. The CDR3 nucleotides are TGTGCCAGCAGTGACCCGACAGGGATATTAGCCAAAAACATTCAGTACTTC.

The gene calls are TRBV18 and TRBJ2-3; 8 nucleotides align to TRBD2. Looked up from germline, CDR1 is KGHSH and CDR2 is LQKENI. The CDR3 is 15 residues long. Trimming cost V 1 base and J 1 base; bases outside gene matches: 1. The chain's CDR3 is CASSPRAGGTDTQYF. In DNA form, the CDR3 reads TGTGCCAGCTCACCACGAGCGGGAGGCACAGATACGCAGTATTTT. The full variable domain, completed using reference TRBV18 and TRBJ2-3, is NAGVMQNPRHLVRRRGQEARLRCSPMKGHSHVYWYRQLPEEGLKFMVYLQKENIIDESGMPKERFSAEFPKEGPSILRIQQVVRGDSAAYFCASSPRAGGTDTQYFGPGTRLTVL.

This clone was seen just once. The genes are TRBV21-1 and TRBJ2-3; the table's D call, TRBD1, has no DNA check behind it. TRBV21-1 is reported as a pseudogene. CDR3 length equals 16 residues. The CDR3 loop reads CASSFPATGATDTQYF. The CDR3 nucleotides read TGTGCCAGCAGCTTCCCGGCGACAGGGGCGACAGATACGCAGTATTTT.

The genes are TRBV20-1 and TRBJ2-1; no firm D call. The germline V gene has CDR1 DFQATT and CDR2 SNEGSKA (reference sequence). This CDR3 is 8 amino acids long. V was trimmed by 6 bases and J by 15 bases, leaving 9 bases between them. The CDR3 bases are TGCAGTGCCCTTCCGGCGTTCTTC. Its protein is CSALPAFF.

The chain has TRBV7-3 and TRBJ1-2; 9 bases map to TRBD1. The V segment lost 5 bases and the J segment 4 bases; nucleotides outside the gene matches: 2. Germline lookup yields CDR1 SGHTA and CDR2 FQGTGA. CDR3 size: 13 residues. In nucleotides, the CDR3 is TGTGCCAGCAGCCCGGGACAGGGCTATGGCTACACCTTC. It translates to CASSPGQGYGYTF.

This sequence joins TRBV7-9 and TRBJ2-3; D is unresolved. CDR3 length: 14 residues. The germline CDR1 and CDR2 sequences are SEHNR and FQNEAQ (reference sequence). V was shortened by 2 bases and J by 5 bases, with 11 bases between the two germline ends. CDR3 protein: CASSLPPGGDTQYF. CDR3 bases: TGTGCCAGCAGCTTACCCCCTGGTGGAGATACGCAGTATTTT.